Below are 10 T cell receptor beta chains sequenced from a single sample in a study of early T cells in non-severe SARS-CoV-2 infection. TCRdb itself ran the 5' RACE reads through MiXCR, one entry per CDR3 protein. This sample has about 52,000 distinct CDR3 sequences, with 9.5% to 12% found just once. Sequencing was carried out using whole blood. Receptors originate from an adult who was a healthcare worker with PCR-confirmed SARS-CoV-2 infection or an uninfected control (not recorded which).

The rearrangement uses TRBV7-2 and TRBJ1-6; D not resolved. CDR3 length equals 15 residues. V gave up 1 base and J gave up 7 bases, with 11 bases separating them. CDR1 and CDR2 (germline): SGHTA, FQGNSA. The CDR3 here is CASSLGPPSNSPLHF. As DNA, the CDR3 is TGTGCCAGCAGCTTAGGACCACCTTCGAATTCACCCCTCCACTTT.

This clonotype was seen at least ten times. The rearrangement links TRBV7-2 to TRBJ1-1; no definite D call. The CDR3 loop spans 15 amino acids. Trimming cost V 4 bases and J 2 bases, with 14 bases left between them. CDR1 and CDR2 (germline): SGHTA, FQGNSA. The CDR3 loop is CASSSQTARNTEAFF. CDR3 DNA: TGTGCCAGCAGCTCCCAGACGGCCCGAAACACTGAAGCTTTCTTT.

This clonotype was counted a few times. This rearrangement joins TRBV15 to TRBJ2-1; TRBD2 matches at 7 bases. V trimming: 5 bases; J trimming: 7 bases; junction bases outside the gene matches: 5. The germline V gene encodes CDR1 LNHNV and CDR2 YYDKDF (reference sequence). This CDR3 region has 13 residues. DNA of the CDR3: TGTGCCACCAGCTACCGACTAGCAAATGAGCAGTTCTTC. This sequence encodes CATSYRLANEQFF.

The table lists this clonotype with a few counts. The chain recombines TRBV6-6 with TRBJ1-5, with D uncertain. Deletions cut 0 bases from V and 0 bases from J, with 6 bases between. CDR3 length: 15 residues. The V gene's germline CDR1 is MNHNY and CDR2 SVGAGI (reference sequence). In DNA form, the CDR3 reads TGTGCCAGCAGTTACTCGAGCAGTAGCAATCAGCCCCAGCATTTT. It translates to CASSYSSSSNQPQHF.

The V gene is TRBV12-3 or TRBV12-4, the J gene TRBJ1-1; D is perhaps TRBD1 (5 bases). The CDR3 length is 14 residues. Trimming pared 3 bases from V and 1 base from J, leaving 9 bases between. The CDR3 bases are TGTGCCAGCAGTTTTTCTGGGGGGAACACTGAAGCTTTCTTT. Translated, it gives CASSFSGGNTEAFF.

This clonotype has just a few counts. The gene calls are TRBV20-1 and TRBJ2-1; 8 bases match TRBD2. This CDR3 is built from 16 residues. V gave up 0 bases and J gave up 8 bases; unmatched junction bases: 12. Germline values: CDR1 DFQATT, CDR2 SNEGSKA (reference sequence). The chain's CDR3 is CSARDIRTSSMHEQFF. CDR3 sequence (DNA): TGCAGTGCTAGAGATATTAGGACTAGCTCGATGCATGAGCAGTTCTTC.

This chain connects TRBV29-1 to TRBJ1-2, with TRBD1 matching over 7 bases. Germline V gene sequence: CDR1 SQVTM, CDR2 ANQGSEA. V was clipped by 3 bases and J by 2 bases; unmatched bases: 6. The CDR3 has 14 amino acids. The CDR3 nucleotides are TGCAGCGTTGAGTGGGACAGCCTAAACTATGGCTACACCTTC. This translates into CSVEWDSLNYGYTF.

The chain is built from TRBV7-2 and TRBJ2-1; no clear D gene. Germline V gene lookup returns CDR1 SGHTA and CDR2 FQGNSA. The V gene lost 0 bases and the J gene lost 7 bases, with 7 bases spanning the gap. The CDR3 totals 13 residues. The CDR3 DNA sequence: TGTGCCAGCAGCTTAGCGACGAGGAATGAGCAGTTCTTC. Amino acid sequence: CASSLATRNEQFF.

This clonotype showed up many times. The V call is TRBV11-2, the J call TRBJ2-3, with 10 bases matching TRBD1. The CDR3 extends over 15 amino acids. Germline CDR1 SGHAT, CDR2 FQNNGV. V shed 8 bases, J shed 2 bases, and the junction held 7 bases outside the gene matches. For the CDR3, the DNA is TGTGCCAGCGAGGGGGACAGGGGCTACACAGATACGCAGTATTTT. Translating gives CASEGDRGYTDTQYF.

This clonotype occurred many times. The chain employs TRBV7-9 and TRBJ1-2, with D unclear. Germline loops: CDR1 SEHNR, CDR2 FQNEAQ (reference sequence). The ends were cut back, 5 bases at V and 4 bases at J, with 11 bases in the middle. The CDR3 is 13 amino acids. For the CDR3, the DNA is TGTGCCAGCAGCCCTGGACGGATCTATGGCTACACCTTC. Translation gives CASSPGRIYGYTF.